This T cell receptor (beta chain) was documented in a study of blood T cells in healthy people across ages. Overall study results and limits: What prevented conclusive comparison of naive and antigen-experienced cells was that PBMCs were unsorted.

Together with a sample-barcoded 5' primer, a J-beta primer mix was included in a second PCR lasting roughly 6 to 12 cycles. TCRdb fed the 5' RACE reads into MiXCR, producing one record per CDR3 protein. In the table there are approximately 900,000 distinct CDR3 sequences, around 29% of which are singletons. PBMCs were isolated at a quantity of at least 6.5 million per sample. In its sample, this clonotype was seen a few times. Its antigen is undetermined. The same data also went into a second study, on T cells of mothers and their children. That report adds: Six children, together with their three healthy Caucasian mothers, made up the donors.

The TCR was taken from a woman between 40 and 50 years old in good health. Sequenced: blood.

The CDR3 reads CASSLGGSGVHEQYF. Here the CDR3 DNA reads TGTGCCAGCAGCTTAGGGGGTAGCGGGGTGCACGAGCAGTACTTC. The rearrangement links TRBV7-8 to TRBJ2-7; 8 bases agree with TRBD2. V dropped 1 base and J dropped 5; count of bases not matched to a gene: 7. CDR1 is SGHVS and CDR2 is FQNEAQ in the germline V gene. This CDR3 comprises 15 residues.